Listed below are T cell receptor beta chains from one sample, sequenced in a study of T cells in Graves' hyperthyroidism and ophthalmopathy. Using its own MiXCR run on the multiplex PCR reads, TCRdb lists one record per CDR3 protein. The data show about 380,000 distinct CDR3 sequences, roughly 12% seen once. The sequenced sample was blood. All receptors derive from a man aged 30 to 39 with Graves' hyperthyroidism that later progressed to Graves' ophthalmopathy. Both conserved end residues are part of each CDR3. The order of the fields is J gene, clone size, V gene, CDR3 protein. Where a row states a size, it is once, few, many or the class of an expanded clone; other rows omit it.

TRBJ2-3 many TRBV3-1 CASSQDLMDRTDTQYF
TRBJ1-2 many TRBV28 CASSHDRFGGYGYTF
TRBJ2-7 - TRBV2 CASSWAPSYEQYF
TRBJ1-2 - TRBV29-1 CSVEGVDGYTF
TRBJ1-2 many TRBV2 CASSGTPGGYTF
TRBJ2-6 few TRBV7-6 CASSLESPGTGANVLTF
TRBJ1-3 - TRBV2 CASSGDNRSGNTIYF
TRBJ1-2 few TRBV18 CASSRDTGGEDGYTF
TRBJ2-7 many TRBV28 CASRPGMGYEQYF
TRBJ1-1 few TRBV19 CASRGVMLNTEAFF
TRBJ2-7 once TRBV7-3 CASSYGTPPHEQYF
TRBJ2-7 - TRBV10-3 CAAGQSSYEQYF
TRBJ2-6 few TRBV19 CASSIQGVGANVLTF
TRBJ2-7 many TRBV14 CASSPYTGEQYF
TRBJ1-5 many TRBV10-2 CASSGGQPWEPQHF
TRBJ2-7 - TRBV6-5 CASSYPGLIYEQYF
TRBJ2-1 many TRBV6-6 CASSYATIGSYNEQFF
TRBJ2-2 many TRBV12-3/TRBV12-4 CASSLGRAYTGELFF
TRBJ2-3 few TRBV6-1 CASRRWTSGGPDTQYF
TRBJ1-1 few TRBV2 CAAKGEGLTEAFF
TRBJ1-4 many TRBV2 CASDWDSNEKLFF
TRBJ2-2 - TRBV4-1 CASSQGRAGGGSNTGELFF
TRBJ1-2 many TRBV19 CASSSPGTVPIYGYTF
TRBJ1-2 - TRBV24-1 CATSDPGQGRWGYTF
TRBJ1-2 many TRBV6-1 CASGDPPGQGSPGYTF
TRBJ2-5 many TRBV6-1 CASSWTSQETQYF
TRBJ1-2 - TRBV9 CASSASGTVRAGYGYTF
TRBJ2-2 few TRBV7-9 CASSPQRGADTGELFF
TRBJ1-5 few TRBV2 CASLRDRGLGSNQPQHF
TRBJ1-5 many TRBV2 CASSESGNQPQHF
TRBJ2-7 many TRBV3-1 CASSQENSPYEQYF
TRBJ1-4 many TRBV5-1 CASSIGTLATNEKLFF
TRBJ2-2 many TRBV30 CAWRATPGELFF
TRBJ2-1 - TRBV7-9 CASSDWSDGVYNEQFF
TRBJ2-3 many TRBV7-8 CASGEAASTDTQYF
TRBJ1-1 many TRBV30 CAWSTGLTGTRTFF